The TCR beta chain described here comes from a study of regulatory T cells in long-lasting Graves disease. Time point reported: persistent/refractory GD, antithyroid drugs over 5 years with positive TRAb. PBMC RNA served as the TCR library source. The CDR3 is 15 amino acids. V was trimmed by 5 bases and J by 4 bases, leaving 17 bases between them. CDR1 SGHAT and CDR2 FQNNGV come from the germline V gene. This clonotype was recorded a few times. HTBI primers from iRepertoire and Arm-PCR of CDR3 regions yielded the TCR beta libraries. TCRdb ran MiXCR on the multiplex PCR reads and lists one entry per CDR3 protein. The sample yields hundreds of thousands of distinct CDR3 sequences, 25% to 30% seen once.

Sample: peripheral blood mononuclear cells (PBMCs), taken when the disease was refractory, from a patient treated with antithyroid drugs. The clonotype comes from a female donor with Graves disease. This chain uses TRBV11-2 with TRBJ1-2; D is possibly TRBD1 (5 bases). This chain's CDR3 is CASSPGVGAGYGYTF. CDR3 bases: TGTGCCAGCAGCCCCGGGGTAGGGGCGGGCTATGGCTACACCTTC.